This is a list of T cell receptor beta chains from one sample in a study of blood T cell repertoires in COVID-19. Produced via immunoSEQ multiplex PCR; TCRdb's table is partial and in-frame only. The data contain about 150,000 clones, around 84% of them singletons. Material for sequencing was peripheral blood. The receptors shown here come from a human donor in a cohort sampled during active COVID-19. Both conserved end residues are part of each CDR3. The D gene is left open where the match is weak. Size tells how often a clone was seen (once, few, many) or the class of an expanded clone, and some rows leave it out.

once,TRBD1,TRBV28,TRBJ2-7,CASRLTRRGQGGEQYF,TGTGCCAGCCGGCTGACGCGACGAGGACAGGGCGGCGAGCAGTACTTC
few,TRBD1,TRBV30,TRBJ1-5,CAWSATGGYQPQHF,TGTGCCTGGAGTGCAACAGGGGGCTATCAGCCCCAGCATTTT
-,-,TRBV10-3,TRBJ1-1,CAISESGSGNTEAFF,TGTGCCATCAGTGAGTCTGGTAGCGGGAACACTGAAGCTTTCTTT
-,TRBD1,TRBV19,TRBJ1-1,CASSTTGAPEAFF,TGTGCCAGTAGTACCACAGGGGCCCCTGAAGCTTTCTTT
-,TRBD1,TRBV2,TRBJ1-4,CASNPGTGREKLFF,TGTGCCAGCAATCCCGGGACAGGCAGGGAAAAACTGTTTTTT
few,TRBD1,TRBV10-1,TRBJ2-1,CASSGNRGLGEQFF,TGCGCCAGCAGTGGAAACAGGGGGCTCGGTGAGCAGTTCTTC
-,TRBD2,TRBV2,TRBJ2-3,CASSEGRGGADTQYF,TGTGCCAGCAGTGAAGGGCGGGGGGGTGCAGATACGCAGTATTTT
-,TRBD2,TRBV3-1/TRBV3-2,TRBJ2-1,CASSQAASGTYNEQFF,TGTGCCAGCAGCCAAGCTGCTAGCGGGACCTACAATGAGCAGTTCTTC
few,TRBD1,TRBV7-9,TRBJ2-7,CASSLGGQGYEQYF,TGTGCCAGCAGCTTAGGGGGACAGGGGTACGAGCAGTACTTC
-,-,TRBV7-9,TRBJ2-2,CASSLTATGELFF,TGTGCCAGCAGCTTAACAGCAACCGGGGAGCTGTTTTTT
-,-,TRBV6-1,TRBJ1-6,CASSEGRGGSPLHF,TGTGCCAGCAGTGAAGGCAGGGGCGGTTCACCCCTCCACTTT
-,-,TRBV7-9,TRBJ2-6,CASSLVVSPSGANVLTF,TGTGCCAGCAGCTTAGTGGTCAGTCCCTCTGGGGCCAACGTCCTGACTTTC
-,TRBD1,TRBV10-3,TRBJ1-4,CAISVGTASNEKLFF,TGTGCCATCAGTGTGGGGACAGCTTCTAATGAAAAACTGTTTTTT
-,-,TRBV29-1,TRBJ2-3,CSVEDLGDTDTQYF,TGCAGCGTTGAAGATCTCGGAGACACAGATACGCAGTATTTT
-,TRBD2,TRBV14,TRBJ2-1,CASSQGTSGSSYNEQFF,TGTGCCAGCAGCCAAGGGACTAGCGGAAGCTCCTACAATGAGCAGTTCTTC
-,-,TRBV14,TRBJ2-5,CASSQDPQGTQYF,TGTGCCAGCAGCCAAGACCCCCAGGGGACCCAGTACTTC
-,-,TRBV6-1,TRBJ1-3,CASSDIGNTIYF,TGTGCCAGCAGTGACATTGGAAACACCATATATTTT
once,-,TRBV7-9,TRBJ2-5,CASSLLQGRETQYF,TGTGCCAGCAGCTTATTGCAGGGGCGGGAGACCCAGTACTTC
-,-,TRBV28,TRBJ1-4,CATPGPDNEKLFF,TGTGCCACCCCAGGGCCCGATAATGAAAAACTGTTTTTT
-,TRBD2,TRBV18,TRBJ2-5,CASSPRTSGGAAKETQYF,TGTGCCAGCTCACCTAGGACTAGCGGGGGGGCCGCAAAAGAGACCCAGTACTTC
-,-,TRBV5-1,TRBJ2-7,CASSYDRQTYSYEQYF,TGCGCCAGCAGCTACGACAGGCAAACCTACTCCTACGAGCAGTACTTC
-,TRBD1,TRBV28,TRBJ2-2,CAGQGAPTGELFF,TGTGCCGGACAGGGGGCGCCCACCGGGGAGCTGTTTTTT
-,-,TRBV2,TRBJ2-1,CASSHPSNEQFF,TGTGCCAGCAGTCACCCCAGCAATGAGCAGTTCTTC
-,TRBD1,TRBV10-3,TRBJ2-2,CAITTGGTGELFF,TGTGCCATCACCACAGGGGGCACCGGGGAGCTGTTTTTT
-,TRBD1,TRBV18,TRBJ2-3,CASPGQGYSSTDTQYF,TGTGCCAGCCCGGGACAGGGATATTCTAGCACAGATACGCAGTATTTT
-,-,TRBV11-2,TRBJ1-2,CASSSDRWSGYTF,TGTGCCAGCAGTTCCGACAGGTGGAGTGGCTACACCTTC
-,TRBD2,TRBV7-2,TRBJ2-7,CASSLNAVERRGVFYEQYF,TGTGCCAGCAGCTTAAATGCGGTAGAGAGGCGGGGGGTCTTCTACGAGCAGTACTTC
-,TRBD2,TRBV4-2,TRBJ2-3,CASSQDLARGGRGTDTQYF,TGTGCCAGCAGCCAAGATCTGGCGCGGGGGGGCCGTGGCACAGATACGCAGTATTTT
-,-,TRBV3-1/TRBV3-2,TRBJ2-5,CASSQDTSNGVETQYF,TGTGCCAGCAGCCAAGATACAAGTAACGGAGTCGAGACCCAGTACTTC
-,TRBD1,TRBV7-9,TRBJ2-3,CASSSPGGGTDTQYF,TGTGCCAGCAGCTCCCCAGGGGGTGGCACAGATACGCAGTATTTT
-,TRBD1,TRBV5-8,TRBJ2-1,CASSLGERDSLEFF,TGTGCCAGCAGCTTGGGGGAAAGGGACAGCCTGGAGTTCTTC
-,-,TRBV28,TRBJ2-7,CASSGSYLAVFYEQYF,TGTGCCAGCAGCGGGTCGTATCTGGCAGTTTTTTACGAGCAGTACTTC
-,-,TRBV5-5,TRBJ2-7,CASSLGQGAYTYEQYF,TGTGCCAGCAGCTTGGGGCAGGGCGCTTATACCTACGAGCAGTACTTC
once,TRBD1,TRBV3-1/TRBV3-2,TRBJ2-6,CASSLGPGQGSSGANVLTF,TGTGCCAGCAGCCTAGGGCCCGGACAGGGAAGCTCTGGGGCCAACGTCCTGACTTTC
-,-,TRBV6-4,TRBJ2-1,CASSGLNNEQFF,TGTGCCAGCAGCGGACTCAACAATGAGCAGTTCTTC
-,-,TRBV12-3/TRBV12-4,TRBJ2-5,CASSLRSSETQYF,TGTGCCAGCAGTTTGAGGTCTAGCGAGACCCAGTACTTC
-,-,TRBV28,TRBJ2-4,CASSLFLGGLPKNIQYF,TGTGCCAGCAGTTTATTTTTAGGGGGTCTACCCAAAAACATTCAGTACTTC
-,TRBD2,TRBV7-2,TRBJ2-5,CASSWTSGRQETQYF,TGTGCCAGCAGCTGGACTAGCGGGCGACAAGAGACCCAGTACTTC
-,TRBD2,TRBV7-2,TRBJ2-3,CASSLGTRPTDTQYF,TGTGCCAGCAGCTTAGGGACTAGACCCACAGATACGCAGTATTTT
-,-,TRBV4-2,TRBJ1-1,CASSQPHGEQNTEAFF,TGTGCCAGCAGCCAGCCCCATGGGGAGCAAAACACTGAAGCTTTCTTT
-,-,TRBV12-3/TRBV12-4,TRBJ1-1,CASTPELNTEAFF,TGTGCCAGCACTCCGGAGTTAAACACTGAAGCTTTCTTT
-,-,TRBV12-3/TRBV12-4,TRBJ1-2,CASSLQGVGYTF,TGTGCCAGCAGTTTACAGGGTGTGGGCTACACCTTC
-,-,TRBV5-4,TRBJ1-1,CASSLNSGPPNTEAFF,TGTGCCAGCAGCTTGAACAGTGGGCCCCCGAACACTGAAGCTTTCTTT
medium-sized,TRBD2,TRBV4-2,TRBJ2-1,CASSQYSGGADGEQFF,TGTGCCAGCAGCCAGTATAGCGGGGGGGCCGATGGGGAGCAGTTCTTC
-,TRBD1,TRBV20-1,TRBJ1-1,CSASRDSTMNTEAFF,TGCAGTGCTAGTAGGGACAGCACAATGAACACTGAAGCTTTCTTT
once,-,TRBV7-9,TRBJ1-5,CASSPGVGTLNQPQHF,TGTGCCAGCAGCCCAGGGGTAGGGACCCTGAATCAGCCCCAGCATTTT